These 30 T cell receptor beta chains share one sample of origin, sequenced in a study of OX40 agonist ivuxolimab in advanced cancers. Method: immunoSEQ multiplex PCR; TCRdb's copy keeps in-frame clones and lacks some. Of around 90,000 clones listed, around 90% are singletons. This specimen was CD4+ or CD8+ T cells sorted from blood, taken in a trial of the OX40 agonist ivuxolimab. The receptors were gathered from an adult with an advanced solid tumor such as melanoma, head and neck, liver or kidney cancer.

In its sample, this clone was seen once. This sequence joins TRBV14 and TRBJ2-3; 10 bases fit TRBD2. CDR1 SGHDN and CDR2 FVKESK come from the germline V gene. Trimming took 0 bases from V and 5 from J; bases not matched to a gene: 5. The CDR3 has 16 amino acids. The CDR3 bases are TGTGCCAGCAGCCAAGATCTACTAGCGGGAATAGATACGCAGTATTTT. This translates into CASSQDLLAGIDTQYF.

To note about this clone: Other DNA sequences within the sample encode an identical CDR3. This chain connects TRBV11-3 to TRBJ2-1; 7 bases fit TRBD2. The CDR3 is made up of 15 amino acids. The V and J ends lost 1 base and 3 bases, in that order; junction bases with no gene match: 3. The V gene's germline CDR1 is SGHNT and CDR2 YENEEA. CDR3 nucleotides: TGTGCCAGCAGCTTAGGGGCTAGCGGCTACAATGAGCAGTTCTTC. Translating it yields CASSLGASGYNEQFF.

The rearrangement uses TRBV7-9 and TRBJ2-1, with 9 bases lining up with TRBD2. CDR1 is SEHNR, CDR2 FQNEAQ, per germline (reference sequence). The CDR3 has 14 amino acids. Trimming at V came to 1 base and at J to 10 bases, leaving 5 bases not matched to a gene. The CDR3 region has the DNA TGTGCCAGCAGCTTAGGGACTAGCGTCGGAGAGCAGTTCTTC. As protein: CASSLGTSVGEQFF.

The genes are TRBV7-9 and TRBJ1-3, with D maybe TRBD1 (5 bases). The germline CDR1 and CDR2 sequences are SEHNR and FQNEAQ (reference sequence). With 4 bases removed from V and 0 bases from J, the gap between germline ends came to 7 bases. The CDR3 contains 14 residues. Written as DNA, the CDR3 is TGTGCCAGCAGCTGGACACTCTCTGGAAACACCATATATTTT. This translates into CASSWTLSGNTIYF.

A note on this clone: The sample holds other DNA sequences that translate to the same CDR3. V gene TRBV27 combines with J gene TRBJ2-7, with 7 bases matching TRBD2. Losses at the gene ends were 3 bases for V and 3 bases for J; bases not matched to a gene: 2. The CDR3 runs 13 residues. CDR1 is MNHEY and CDR2 is SMNVEV in the germline V gene (reference sequence). For the CDR3, the DNA is TGTGCCAGCAGTTTTCGCGGGAGCTACGAGCAGTACTTC. Translation gives CASSFRGSYEQYF.

The chain joins TRBV5-1 to TRBJ2-7; D uncertain. Trimming pared 6 bases from V and 4 bases from J, leaving 17 bases between. Germline V CDR1 and CDR2: SGHRS, YFSETQ. This CDR3 spans 14 amino acids. The CDR3 loop is CASKPGPTSYEQYF. The CDR3 nucleotides are TGCGCCAGCAAACCGGGCCCAACCTCTTACGAGCAGTACTTC. The whole variable domain, filled in from reference TRBV5-1 and TRBJ2-7, reads KAGVTQTPRYLIKTRGQQVTLSCSPISGHRSVSWYQQTPGQGLQFLFEYFSETQRNKGNFPGRFSGRQFSNSRSEMNVSTLELGDSALYLCASKPGPTSYEQYFGPGTRLTVT.

J is TRBJ2-7 and V is TRBV7-9; TRBD1 agrees at 12 bases. Per germline, CDR1 SEHNR and CDR2 FQNEAQ (reference sequence). This CDR3 contains 15 residues. J lost 7 bases, V lost 5 bases, and 9 bases had no gene match. The CDR3 region is CASSGWDRGLREQYF. CDR3 bases: TGTGCCAGCAGCGGCTGGGACAGGGGGCTGCGTGAGCAGTACTTC.

V usage is TRBV2 and J usage is TRBJ2-1, with a tentative D call TRBD2 (5 bases). Per germline, CDR1 SNHLY and CDR2 FYNNEI. Between the trimmed V and J ends, which lost 4 bases and 7 bases, there was a span of 17 bases. This CDR3 contains 15 residues. In DNA, the CDR3 is TGTGCCAGCAGTGCCCGCCTCGGGATGGCAAATGAGCAGTTCTTC. It encodes CASSARLGMANEQFF.

The V gene is TRBV6-5, the J gene TRBJ2-7; D is unclear. Germline CDR1 reads MNHEY; CDR2 reads SVGAGI. The CDR3 has 14 residues. Trimming removed 5 bases from V and 5 bases from J, with 16 bases in between. The CDR3 protein is CASSLPGRRNEQYF. The CDR3 nucleotides read TGTGCCAGCAGTCTTCCTGGCCGACGGAACGAGCAGTACTTC.

The V and J genes are TRBV2 and TRBJ1-1, with no clear D. Germline V lookup: CDR1 SNHLY, CDR2 FYNNEI. Trimming cost V 4 bases and J 7 bases, with 7 bases left between them. The CDR3 is 11 amino acids. CDR3 protein: CASSGEVEAFF. Written as DNA, the CDR3 is TGTGCCAGCAGTGGGGAGGTTGAAGCTTTCTTT.

V is TRBV5-4 and J is TRBJ1-4, with TRBD1 identical over 7 bases. CDR3 length equals 15 residues. Germline assignment: CDR1 SGHNT and CDR2 YYREEE (reference sequence). V gave up 0 bases and J gave up 3 bases; unmatched junction bases: 2. DNA for the CDR3: TGTGCCAGCAGCTTGGATACAGGGGCTAATGAAAAACTGTTTTTT. As protein: CASSLDTGANEKLFF.

This clone was counted only a few times. The chain employs TRBV27 and TRBJ1-5, with D hard to call. The CDR3 has 13 residues. V was shortened by 4 bases and J by 6 bases, with 10 bases between the two germline ends. CDR1 MNHEY and CDR2 SMNVEV come from the germline V gene (reference sequence). The CDR3 sequence is CASSWGSGQPQHF. As DNA, the CDR3 is TGTGCCAGCAGTTGGGGTTCCGGTCAGCCCCAGCATTTT.

This rearrangement joins TRBV5-4 to TRBJ1-1; 8 nucleotides agree with TRBD1. Losses at the gene ends were 3 bases for V and 1 base for J; bases not matched to a gene: 5. This CDR3 is 15 amino acids long. Germline V gene sequence: CDR1 SGHNT, CDR2 YYREEE (reference sequence). The CDR3 region is CASSSADRGNTEAFF. Here the CDR3 DNA reads TGTGCCAGCAGCTCCGCCGACAGGGGGAACACTGAAGCTTTCTTT.

The chain has TRBV7-2 and TRBJ2-3; D is uncertain. The CDR3 is 13 amino acids. The germline V gene encodes CDR1 SGHTA and CDR2 FQGNSA. Deletions cut 2 bases from V and 5 bases from J, with 8 bases between. This CDR3 reads CASSLIWGDTQYF. CDR3 coding DNA: TGTGCCAGCAGCTTAATTTGGGGAGATACGCAGTATTTT.

The V call is TRBV28, the J call TRBJ1-4, with 9 bases aligning to TRBD1. This CDR3 spans 15 amino acids. Germline trimming cut 2 bases from V and 7 bases from J; bases unmatched to any gene: 5. The germline gives CDR1 MDHEN, CDR2 SYDVKM. CDR3 nucleotides: TGTGCCAGCAGTTTAGGGGGGACAGGGTTTGAAAAACTGTTTTTT. It yields the protein CASSLGGTGFEKLFF.

The V and J genes are TRBV7-8 and TRBJ2-7; no clear D gene. The CDR3 is made up of 15 amino acids. V lost 5 bases and J lost 2, with 16 bases in between. CDR1 is SGHVS and CDR2 is FQNEAQ in the germline V gene. The CDR3 DNA sequence: TGTGCCAGCAGCGGCGAACCCAGCGCGACCTACGAGCAGTACTTC. It yields the protein CASSGEPSATYEQYF. Full variable domain (remainder filled in from reference TRBV7-8 and TRBJ2-7): GAGVSQSPRYKVAKRGQDVALRCDPISGHVSLFWYQQALGQGPEFLTYFQNEAQLDKSGLPSDRFFAERPEGSVSTLKIQRTQQEDSAVYLCASSGEPSATYEQYFGPGTRLTVT.

This clone was observed once. The V gene is TRBV4-1, the J gene TRBJ2-4; a possible D gene is TRBD1 (6 bases). The length of the CDR3 is 17 residues. The V gene's germline CDR1 is MGHRA and CDR2 YSYEKL. Trimming cost V 4 bases and J 0 bases, with 16 bases left between them. The CDR3 DNA reads as TGCGCCAGCAGCCTATGGACAGACCCCCTAGCCAAAAACATTCAGTACTTC. Its protein product is CASSLWTDPLAKNIQYF.

The table lists this clone with a count of one. This chain links TRBV7-9 with TRBJ2-1, with 10 nucleotides matching TRBD2. The CDR3 runs to 15 residues. Germline trimming cut 4 bases from V and 6 bases from J; bases unmatched to any gene: 6. Germline loops: CDR1 SEHNR, CDR2 FQNEAQ (reference sequence). The CDR3 reads CASSSREREGNEQFF. The CDR3 region has the DNA TGTGCCAGCAGCTCAAGAGAGCGGGAGGGCAATGAGCAGTTCTTC.

V gene TRBV5-6 combines with J gene TRBJ2-2; D call uncertain. Germline values: CDR1 SGHDT, CDR2 YYEEEE. This CDR3 has 14 residues. Trimming pared 4 bases from V and 5 bases from J, leaving 12 bases between. The CDR3 DNA sequence: TGTGCCAGCAGCCTTGCCATTGCGACCGGGGAGCTGTTTTTT. Its translation: CASSLAIATGELFF.

J is TRBJ1-1 and V is TRBV5-5; D is uncertain. The CDR3 has 14 residues. Trimming took off 4 bases at V and 6 bases at J, with 16 bases between the two ends. Germline V gives CDR1 SGHKS, CDR2 YYEKEE (reference sequence). The CDR3 coding sequence is TGTGCCAGCAGCCCCGCGGCCGGAGGGTCTGAAGCTTTCTTT. Its translation is CASSPAAGGSEAFF. Filled out from reference TRBV5-5 and TRBJ1-1, the complete variable domain reads DAGVTQSPTHLIKTRGQQVTLRCSPISGHKSVSWYQQVLGQGPQFIFQYYEKEERGRGNFPDRFSARQFPNYSSELNVNALLLGDSALYLCASSPAAGGSEAFFGQGTRLTVV.

J is TRBJ2-5 and V is TRBV4-1, with D hard to call. This CDR3 spans 17 amino acids. Looked up from germline, CDR1 is MGHRA and CDR2 is YSYEKL. Trimming stripped 4 bases from V and 1 base from J, with 19 bases between. CDR3 sequence reads: CASSPLLPVSTQETQYF. CDR3 nucleotide sequence: TGCGCCAGCAGCCCCCTACTTCCAGTCTCAACCCAAGAGACCCAGTACTTC.

The chain joins TRBV18 to TRBJ1-1; perhaps TRBD1 as D (5 bases). Germline CDR1 KGHSH, CDR2 LQKENI. The V end was cut by 0 bases, the J end by 0 bases, with 14 bases between. This CDR3 is built from 17 residues. Written as DNA, the CDR3 is TGTGCCAGCTCACCACCGCTCAAGGGGCCCATGAACACTGAAGCTTTCTTT. This codes for CASSPPLKGPMNTEAFF.

This clone is a singleton in its sample. The chain is built from TRBV7-3 and TRBJ1-2; the D gene is possibly TRBD1 (5 bases). CDR3 length: 14 amino acids. Per germline, CDR1 SGHTA and CDR2 FQGTGA. The germline V and J ends were trimmed by 2 bases and 7 bases, with 14 bases remaining between them. The CDR3 spells CASSLEGQGGGYTF. In nucleotides, the CDR3 is TGTGCCAGCAGCTTAGAAGGCCAGGGTGGTGGCTACACCTTC.

J is TRBJ2-7 and V is TRBV11-3; D may match TRBD1 or TRBD2 (6 bases each). The V end lost 5 bases, the J end lost 3 bases, and 17 bases lay between the germline ends. The CDR3 has 15 amino acids. The germline V gene encodes CDR1 SGHNT and CDR2 YENEEA. CDR3: CASSGVVGGFYEQYF. DNA of the CDR3: TGTGCCAGCAGCGGGGTGGTCGGGGGCTTCTACGAGCAGTACTTC.

This clone ranks as large. The chain joins TRBV7-6 to TRBJ2-1; TRBD1 aligns across 12 bases. V shed 2 bases and J 7 bases; nucleotides not matched to a gene: 15. The CDR3 consists of 19 residues. The germline CDR1 and CDR2 sequences are SGHVS and FNYEAQ. CDR3 sequence reads: CASSLSGTGGGGVWNEQFF. In DNA form, the CDR3 reads TGTGCCAGCAGCTTATCCGGGACAGGGGGCGGAGGAGTATGGAATGAGCAGTTCTTC.

The gene calls are TRBV6-1 and TRBJ1-6; no clear D gene. V gave up 2 bases and J gave up 5 bases, with 10 bases separating them. The CDR3 has 15 amino acids. CDR1 is MNHNS, CDR2 SASEGT, per germline. This chain's CDR3 is CASSEFSPNNSPLHF. Written as DNA, the CDR3 is TGTGCCAGCAGTGAATTTTCACCGAATAATTCACCCCTCCACTTT.

This clone has just one count. The chain uses TRBV6-5 and TRBJ1-3; TRBD1 is a possible D gene (5 bases). The CDR3 is 15 amino acids. Trimming removed 4 bases at V and 2 bases at J, with 12 bases between. The germline CDR1 and CDR2 sequences are MNHEY and SVGAGI. This CDR3 reads CASSSPQGPGNTIYF. The CDR3 DNA reads TGTGCCAGCAGTTCCCCCCAGGGCCCTGGAAACACCATATATTTT.

The chain links TRBV18 to TRBJ1-1; D not certain. Between the trimmed V and J ends, which lost 3 bases and 5 bases, there was a span of 13 bases. Germline lookup yields CDR1 KGHSH and CDR2 LQKENI. The CDR3 contains 14 residues. This CDR3 reads CASSPTTPGTEAFF. CDR3 sequence (DNA): TGTGCCAGCTCACCTACCACTCCAGGAACTGAAGCTTTCTTT. Full variable domain (missing parts from reference TRBV18 and TRBJ1-1): NAGVMQNPRHLVRRRGQEARLRCSPMKGHSHVYWYRQLPEEGLKFMVYLQKENIIDESGMPKERFSAEFPKEGPSILRIQQVVRGDSAAYFCASSPTTPGTEAFFGQGTRLTVV.

The genes are TRBV19 and TRBJ2-1; 7 nucleotides align to TRBD2. The V and J ends lost 5 bases and 4 bases, in that order; junction bases with no gene match: 8. In germline, CDR1 is LNHDA, CDR2 SQIVND (reference sequence). CDR3 length: 15 residues. This CDR3 is CASSVSSGKYNEQFF. The DNA of the CDR3 is TGTGCCAGTAGTGTCTCTAGCGGAAAGTACAATGAGCAGTTCTTC.

This chain uses TRBV27 with TRBJ1-2; 12 bases match TRBD1. Germline CDR1 MNHEY, CDR2 SMNVEV (reference sequence). CDR3 length: 16 residues. The V and J ends lost 3 bases and 6 bases, in that order; junction bases with no gene match: 8. The CDR3 DNA follows: TGTGCCAGCAGTTTGTCCGGGACAGGGGGCGCGGATGGCTACACCTTC. Its translation is CASSLSGTGGADGYTF.